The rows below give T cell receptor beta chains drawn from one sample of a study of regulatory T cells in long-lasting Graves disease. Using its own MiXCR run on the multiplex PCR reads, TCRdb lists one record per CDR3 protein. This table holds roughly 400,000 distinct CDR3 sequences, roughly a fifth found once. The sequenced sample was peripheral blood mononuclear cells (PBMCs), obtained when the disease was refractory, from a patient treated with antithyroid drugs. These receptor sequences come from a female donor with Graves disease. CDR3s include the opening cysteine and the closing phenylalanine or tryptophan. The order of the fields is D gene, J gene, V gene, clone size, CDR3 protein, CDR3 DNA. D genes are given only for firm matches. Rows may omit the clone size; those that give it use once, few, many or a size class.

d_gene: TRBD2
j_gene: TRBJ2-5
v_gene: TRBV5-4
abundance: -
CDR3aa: CASSLGPGLEYQETQYF
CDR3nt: TGTGCCAGCAGCTTAGGTCCGGGACTAGAGTATCAAGAGACCCAGTACTTC

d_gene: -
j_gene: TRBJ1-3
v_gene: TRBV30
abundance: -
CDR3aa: CAWSPEISGNTIYF
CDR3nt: TGTGCCTGGAGTCCCGAGATCTCTGGAAACACCATATATTTT

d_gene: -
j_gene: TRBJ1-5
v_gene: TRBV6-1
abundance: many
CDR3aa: CASSERLANQPQHF
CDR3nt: TGTGCCAGCAGTGAAAGGTTGGCGAATCAGCCCCAGCATTTT

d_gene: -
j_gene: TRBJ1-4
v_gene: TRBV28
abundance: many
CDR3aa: CASSKIATNEKLFF
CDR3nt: TGTGCCAGCAGTAAAATAGCGACTAATGAAAAACTGTTTTTT

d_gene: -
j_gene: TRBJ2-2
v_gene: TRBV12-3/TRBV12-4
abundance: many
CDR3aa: CASTPAIANTGELFF
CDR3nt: TGTGCCAGCACCCCAGCGATAGCGAACACCGGGGAGCTGTTTTTT

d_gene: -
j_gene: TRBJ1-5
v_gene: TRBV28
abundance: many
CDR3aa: CASSLVHQPQHF
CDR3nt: TGTGCCAGCAGTTTAGTCCACCAGCCCCAGCATTTT

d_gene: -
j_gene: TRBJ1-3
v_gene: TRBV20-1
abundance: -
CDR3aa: CSAKEGNTIYF
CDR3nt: TGCAGTGCAAAAGAGGGAAACACCATATATTTT

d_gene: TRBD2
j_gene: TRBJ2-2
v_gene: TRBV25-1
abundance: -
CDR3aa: CASELNSGGPSGELFF
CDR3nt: TGTGCCAGCGAACTAAATAGCGGGGGACCCTCCGGGGAGCTGTTTTTT

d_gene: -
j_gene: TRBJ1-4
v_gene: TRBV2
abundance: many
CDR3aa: CASRGENRYEKLFF
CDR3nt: TGTGCCAGCAGGGGGGAAAACCGGTATGAAAAACTGTTTTTT

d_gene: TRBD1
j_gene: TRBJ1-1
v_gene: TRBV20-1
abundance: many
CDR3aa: CSARGTGTAQTGEAFF
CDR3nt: TGCAGTGCTAGGGGGACCGGGACAGCACAAACCGGAGAAGCTTTCTTT